Below, 10 T cell receptor beta chains from the same sample are listed, as sequenced in a study of CD4+ T cells in melanoma. The repertoire was sequenced with immunoSEQ multiplex PCR; TCRdb's copy has only in-frame clones and lacks some. The table has about 10,000 clones, about 73% seen once. Sequencing was done on a sample of cells from a culture (not recorded whether cultured in vitro). These TCRs come from a human donor with melanoma.

The chain has TRBV7-3 and TRBJ2-7; 8 bases are shared with TRBD2. The CDR3 has 13 amino acids. Germline CDR1 is SGHTA and CDR2 is FQGTGA. V was clipped by 2 bases and J by 7 bases; unmatched bases: 4. In DNA form, the CDR3 reads TGTGCCAGCAGCTTAGATGGACTAGCTGAGCAGTACTTC. Its translation: CASSLDGLAEQYF.

The V and J genes are TRBV7-8 and TRBJ1-5; 7 bases are a match to TRBD1. J gave up 7 bases and V 2 bases, and 5 bases lay outside the gene matches. CDR1 SGHVS and CDR2 FQNEAQ come from the germline V gene. The CDR3 runs to 14 residues. This chain's CDR3 is CASSLSGGGQPQHF. In nucleotides, the CDR3 is TGTGCCAGCAGCTTATCAGGGGGAGGGCAGCCCCAGCATTTT.

The chain employs TRBV7-9 and TRBJ1-6, with 7 bases lining up with TRBD1. Trimming removed 5 bases from V and 3 bases from J; junction bases left unmatched: 7. Germline CDR1 reads SEHNR; CDR2 reads FQNEAQ (reference sequence). The CDR3 sequence is 16 residues long. The CDR3 DNA is TGTGCCAGCAGCACCCACGGGGACAGCTATAATTCACCCCTCCACTTT. It is translated as CASSTHGDSYNSPLHF.

The rearrangement joins TRBV6-6 to TRBJ1-5; D is uncertain. CDR1 and CDR2 (germline): MNHNY, SVGAGI (reference sequence). Trimming removed 6 bases from V and 0 bases from J, with 9 bases in between. The CDR3 length is 14 residues. CDR3 nucleotide sequence: TGTGCCAGCAGGGGGATCAATAGCAATCAGCCCCAGCATTTT. This encodes CASRGINSNQPQHF.

This chain joins TRBV30 and TRBJ2-5; the D gene is possibly TRBD1 (5 bases). CDR1 GTSNPN and CDR2 SVGIG come from the germline V gene (reference sequence). The CDR3 has 13 residues. V dropped 7 bases and J dropped 5 bases, with 17 bases sitting between them. The CDR3 loop is CASLGVERETQYF. The CDR3 bases are TGTGCCTCCCTAGGGGTGGAGAGGGAGACCCAGTACTTC. The whole variable domain, remainder taken from reference TRBV30 and TRBJ2-5, is SQTIHQWPATLVQPVGSPLSLECTVEGTSNPNLYWYRQAAGRGLQLLFYSVGIGQISSEVPQNLSASRPQDRQFILSSKKLLLSDSGFYLCASLGVERETQYFGPGTRLLVL.

The chain uses TRBV5-1 and TRBJ2-1; D not certain. V was shortened by 4 bases and J by 9 bases, with 11 bases between the two germline ends. This CDR3 is 12 amino acids long. Germline assignment: CDR1 SGHRS and CDR2 YFSETQ. Written as DNA, the CDR3 is TGCGCCAGCAGCCCCGGTGGGTTTGAGCAGTTCTTC. Its protein is CASSPGGFEQFF.

The CDR3 loop reads CAWSVGALIHSPLHF. The CDR3 nucleotides are TGTGCCTGGAGTGTAGGTGCTCTGATCCATTCACCCCTCCACTTT. The chain couples TRBV30 to TRBJ1-6, with D uncertain. Trimming left V 0 bases short and J 8 bases short, with 14 bases between. Germline V lookup: CDR1 GTSNPN, CDR2 SVGIG (reference sequence). The CDR3 extends over 15 amino acids.

The V call is TRBV12-3 or TRBV12-4, the J call TRBJ2-3, with D maybe TRBD1 (5 bases). V was pared by 7 bases and J by 6 bases, with 8 bases between. The CDR3 is made up of 11 amino acids. CDR3 sequence (DNA): TGTGCCAGCACCCCAGGGGATACGCAGTATTTT. Translated: CASTPGDTQYF.

This chain links TRBV11-2 with TRBJ2-2; 8 bases are shared with TRBD2. Germline V gene data show CDR1 as SGHAT and CDR2 as FQNNGV. J gave up 5 bases and V 5 bases, and 7 bases lay outside the gene matches. This CDR3 has 15 amino acids. The CDR3 nucleotides read TGTGCCAGCAGCCCGGCGGGGGGCCCTACCGGGGAGCTGTTTTTT. Its protein is CASSPAGGPTGELFF.

This chain uses TRBV6-5 with TRBJ1-1; D not resolved. Germline V gene lookup returns CDR1 MNHEY and CDR2 SVGAGI. The CDR3 consists of 13 residues. V lost 2 bases and J 3 bases, leaving 7 bases between the germline ends. CDR3 coding DNA: TGTGCCAGCAGTTACACTGGTGACACTGAAGCTTTCTTT. Protein product: CASSYTGDTEAFF.